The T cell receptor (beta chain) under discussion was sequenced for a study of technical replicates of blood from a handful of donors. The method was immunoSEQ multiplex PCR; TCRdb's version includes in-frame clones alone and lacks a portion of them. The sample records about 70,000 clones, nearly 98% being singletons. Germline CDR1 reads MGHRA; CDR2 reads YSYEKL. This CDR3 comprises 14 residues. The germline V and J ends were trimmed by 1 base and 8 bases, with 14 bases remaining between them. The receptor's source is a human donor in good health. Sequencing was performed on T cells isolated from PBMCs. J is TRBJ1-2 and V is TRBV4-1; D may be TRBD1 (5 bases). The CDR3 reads CASSQAAPGNGYTF. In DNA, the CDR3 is TGCGCCAGCAGCCAAGCCGCGCCAGGGAACGGCTACACCTTC.